This T cell receptor (beta chain) is from a study of long-term antiretroviral therapy in people with HIV. The assay, immunoSEQ v3.0, was run at survey level. Samples were sequenced targeting roughly 40,000-50,000 T-cell genomes each. Sequencing used immunoSEQ multiplex PCR; TCRdb keeps in-frame clones, though not all of them. The data contain tens of thousands of clones, approximately 86% of them seen just once; the ten biggest clones take up 3.5% to 5%. PBMC samples from each donor numbered at least one pre-ART and at least two post-ART. Each participant with HIV received care in the United States. For this clone: Its antigen is still unknown.

Losses at the gene ends were 5 bases for V and 2 bases for J; bases not matched to a gene: 16. CDR3 length: 18 residues. Germline lookup yields CDR1 SEHNR and CDR2 FQNEAQ (reference sequence). Study results and limitations: Controls showed broader CDR3 length ranges than did the HIV repertoires.

The sequencing here drew on unsorted PBMCs, taken just before starting antiretroviral therapy. The sequence came from a woman aged 18-29 years with HIV. This rearrangement joins TRBV7-9 to TRBJ2-7; 9 nucleotides match TRBD1. CDR3 protein: CASSLDPRGQGSTYEQYF. Here the CDR3 DNA reads TGTGCCAGCAGCCTAGATCCTCGGGGACAGGGATCGACCTACGAGCAGTACTTC.